The sample holds one count of the clone carrying this TCR beta chain. Its antigen remains unknown. Investigators isolated RNA and reverse transcribed it into cDNA to act as the sequencing template. Data came from immunoSEQ multiplex PCR; TCRdb stores just in-frame clones and leaves some out. The table includes roughly 98,000 clones, approximately 60% detected once. This record comes from a study of CD8+ T cells in alopecia areata. Study-wide background: A 6-month period off drug followed tofacitinib, which lasted 6 to 18 months.

General study points: The study found that many expanded lesional clones persisted in scalp and blood during tofacitinib. Relative to normal scalp, lesional scalp, especially alopecia totalis/universalis, showed higher clonality.

Treatment defined: oral pan-JAK inhibitor, 5-10 mg twice daily. Sampling of alopecia areata patients yielded lesional scalp punch biopsies as well as peripheral blood. V lost 4 bases to trimming and J lost 6 bases; unmatched junction nucleotides: 1. Germline V gene lookup returns CDR1 GTSNPN and CDR2 SVGIG (reference sequence). This CDR3 is built from 12 residues. This receptor was taken from a human donor with alopecia areata. The chain is built from TRBV30 and TRBJ2-7; 12 nucleotides agree with TRBD1. Sequenced here: CD8+ T cells sorted from blood, sampled at week 4, from a patient treated with tofacitinib. DNA of the CDR3: TGTGCCTGGATGGGACAGGGGGCCGAGCAGTACTTC. Protein product: CAWMGQGAEQYF. Variable domain in full (rest from reference TRBV30 and TRBJ2-7): SQTIHQWPATLVQPVGSPLSLECTVEGTSNPNLYWYRQAAGRGLQLLFYSVGIGQISSEVPQNLSASRPQDRQFILSSKKLLLSDSGFYLCAWMGQGAEQYFGPGTRLTVT.